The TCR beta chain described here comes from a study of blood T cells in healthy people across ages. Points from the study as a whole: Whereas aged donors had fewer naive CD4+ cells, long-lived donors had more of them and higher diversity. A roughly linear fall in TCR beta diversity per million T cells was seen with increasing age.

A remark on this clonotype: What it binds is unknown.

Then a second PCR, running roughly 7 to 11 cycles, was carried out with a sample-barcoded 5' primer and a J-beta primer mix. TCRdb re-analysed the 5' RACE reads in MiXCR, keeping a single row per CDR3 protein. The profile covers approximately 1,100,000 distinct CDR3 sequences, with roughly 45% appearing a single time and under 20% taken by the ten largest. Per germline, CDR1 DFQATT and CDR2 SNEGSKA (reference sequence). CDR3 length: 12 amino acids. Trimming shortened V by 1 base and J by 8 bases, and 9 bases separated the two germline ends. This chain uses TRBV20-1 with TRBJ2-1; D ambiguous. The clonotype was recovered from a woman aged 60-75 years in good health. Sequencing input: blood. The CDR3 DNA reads TGCAGTGCTAGAGGGAGTGGGCATGAGCAGTTCTTC. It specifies CSARGSGHEQFF.